A single T cell receptor beta chain is shown here with its context. Its antigen is unknown. The germline CDR1 and CDR2 sequences are SGDLS and YYNGEE. The ends lost 3 bases at V and 1 base at J; junction bases unmatched: 6. This CDR3 has 16 residues. These data originate in a study of cytomegalovirus exposure and HLA in healthy donors. Overall study results and limits: In a later analysis, HLA-associated beta chains showed higher expansion and lower generation probabilities than comparable chains. Prior analysis indicated that the majority of TCR beta V segments exhibited productivity approximately 90% or approximately 30% of the time.

60 Vbeta and 13 Jbeta primers were used in PCR. Produced via immunoSEQ multiplex PCR; TCRdb's table is partial and in-frame only. The sample includes tens of thousands of clones, around 75% seen only once; the top ten take roughly 2%. The chain joins TRBV9 to TRBJ1-2, with TRBD1 identical over 10 bases. The sequence derives from a man aged 35-49 years in good health and CMV-seronegative. Sequenced: PBMCs. In DNA form, the CDR3 reads TGTGCCAGCAGCGGTTGGGGACAGGGGCTTAACTATGGCTACACCTTC. It yields the protein CASSGWGQGLNYGYTF.